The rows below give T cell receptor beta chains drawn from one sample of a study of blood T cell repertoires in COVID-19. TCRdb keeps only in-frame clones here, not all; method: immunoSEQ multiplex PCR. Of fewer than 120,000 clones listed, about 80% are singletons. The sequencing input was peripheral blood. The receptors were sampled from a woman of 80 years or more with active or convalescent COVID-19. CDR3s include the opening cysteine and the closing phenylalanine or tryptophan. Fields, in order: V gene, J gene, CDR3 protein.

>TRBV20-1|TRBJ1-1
CSASKTGFGYTEAFF
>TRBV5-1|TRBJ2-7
CASSPGTSGGDYEQYF
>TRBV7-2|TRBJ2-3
CASSRWGGSSTDTQYF
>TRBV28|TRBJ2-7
CASSLPLTSGINEQYF
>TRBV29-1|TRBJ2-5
CSGNRGLEETQYF
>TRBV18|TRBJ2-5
CASSPPSQETQYF
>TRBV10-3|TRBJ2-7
CAISELPSGNYEQYF
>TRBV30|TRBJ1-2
CASVSGTGYGYTF
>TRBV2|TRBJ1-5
CASKGQSNQPQHF
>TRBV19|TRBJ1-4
CASSIPGGGDEKLFF
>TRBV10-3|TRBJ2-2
CAISESRGTGELFF
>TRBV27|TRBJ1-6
CASSPRPTNSPLHF